This passage covers 21 T cell receptor beta chains from one sample sequenced in a study of shared clonotypes between healthy human individuals. Clones were read by immunoSEQ multiplex PCR, and TCRdb kept only the in-frame ones, dropping some. Altogether 2 million to 2.5 million clones are present, 90% to 97% being singletons, with the ten largest covering roughly 0.13%. Sequencing was carried out using naive CD4+ T cells sorted from blood. Subset denoted: CD45RA+ positively selected. These receptors came from a man aged 18 to 29 in good health.

This chain uses TRBV6-1 with TRBJ1-2; D is uncertain. The V and J ends lost 0 bases and 0 bases respectively, with 14 bases between them. This CDR3 has 17 amino acids. Germline-derived CDR1 and CDR2 are MNHNS and SASEGT. DNA of the CDR3: TGTGCCAGCAGTGAAGCGTCCGGCGTGCAAACTAACTATGGCTACACCTTC. Translated, it gives CASSEASGVQTNYGYTF.

The chain has TRBV7-2 and TRBJ1-2; a weak D match, TRBD1 (5 bases). The CDR3 has 13 amino acids. Germline V CDR1 and CDR2: SGHTA, FQGNSA. The germline V and J ends were trimmed by 6 bases and 3 bases, with 11 bases remaining between them. Here the CDR3 reads CASRSREHYGYTF. DNA of the CDR3: TGTGCCAGCAGATCCAGGGAGCACTATGGCTACACCTTC.

The chain recombines TRBV7-9 with TRBJ1-1; 7 nucleotides match TRBD1. CDR1 is SEHNR, CDR2 FQNEAQ, per germline (reference sequence). CDR3 length equals 15 residues. V trimming: 5 bases; J trimming: 3 bases; junction bases outside the gene matches: 9. Written as DNA, the CDR3 is TGTGCCAGCAGCCCTCGCAGGACAGGCGACACTGAAGCTTTCTTT. This gives the protein CASSPRRTGDTEAFF. Full variable domain (missing parts from reference TRBV7-9 and TRBJ1-1): DTGVSQNPRHKITKRGQNVTFRCDPISEHNRLYWYRQTLGQGPEFLTYFQNEAQLEKSRLLSDRFSAERPKGSFSTLEIQRTEQGDSAMYLCASSPRRTGDTEAFFGQGTRLTVV.

On this clone: Distinct nucleotide sequences in the sample also encode this CDR3. V usage is TRBV5-6 and J usage is TRBJ2-7; D perhaps matches TRBD1 (5 bases). The CDR3 extends over 14 amino acids. Trimming took 4 bases from V and 2 from J, leaving 13 bases between them. Germline values: CDR1 SGHDT, CDR2 YYEEEE. DNA for the CDR3: TGTGCCAGCAGCCTAAGGGGATCGGCCTACGAGCAGTACTTC. Protein: CASSLRGSAYEQYF.

The chain recombines TRBV28 with TRBJ2-5, with TRBD2 matching 9 bases. Germline assignment: CDR1 MDHEN and CDR2 SYDVKM. The CDR3 extends over 13 amino acids. J lost 6 bases, V lost 4 bases, and 3 bases had no gene match. The CDR3: CASSSSGGQTQYF. For the CDR3, the DNA is TGTGCCAGCAGTTCCAGCGGGGGGCAGACCCAGTACTTC.

The V call is TRBV7-8, the J call TRBJ2-7; TRBD2 matches at 10 bases. The ends lost 0 bases at V and 4 bases at J; junction bases unmatched: 6. The CDR3 spans 16 residues. Germline V gene sequence: CDR1 SGHVS, CDR2 FQNEAQ. CDR3 nucleotides: TGTGCCAGCAGCTTAGCTATAGCGGGAGGCCAATACGAGCAGTACTTC. This gives the protein CASSLAIAGGQYEQYF.

V usage is TRBV6-1 and J usage is TRBJ1-2; 9 nucleotides match TRBD1. The germline CDR1 and CDR2 sequences are MNHNS and SASEGT. Unmatched junction bases numbered 7, after V lost 6 bases and J lost 2 bases. The CDR3 runs 15 residues. CDR3 DNA sequence: TGTGCCAGCAGGGCCCTCGGGACAGGGAACTATGGCTACACCTTC. Translated: CASRALGTGNYGYTF.

The chain has TRBV5-4 and TRBJ2-3; either TRBD1 or TRBD2 may fit D (5 bases each). CDR1 is SGHNT and CDR2 is YYREEE in the germline V gene (reference sequence). V lost 3 bases and J lost 2, with 13 bases in between. This CDR3 has 15 residues. This CDR3 reads CASSSRTGATDTQYF. The DNA for the CDR3 is TGTGCCAGCAGCTCAAGGACCGGGGCCACAGATACGCAGTATTTT. Filled out from reference TRBV5-4 and TRBJ2-3, the complete variable domain reads ETGVTQSPTHLIKTRGQQVTLRCSSQSGHNTVSWYQQALGQGPQFIFQYYREEENGRGNFPPRFSGLQFPNYSSELNVNALELDDSALYLCASSSRTGATDTQYFGPGTRLTVL.

The count of this clone is one. This chain connects TRBV6-5 to TRBJ2-5; the D gene is possibly TRBD2 (5 bases). The germline gives CDR1 MNHEY, CDR2 SVGAGI. CDR3 size: 13 residues. V was pared by 7 bases and J by 4 bases, with 13 bases between. The CDR3 DNA sequence: TGTGCCAGCACCCTGCCCGGGGTAGAGACCCAGTACTTC. It translates to CASTLPGVETQYF.

This clone was counted once. This rearrangement joins TRBV6-1 to TRBJ1-3; TRBD1 aligns across 9 bases. This CDR3 comprises 14 residues. Germline V gene sequence: CDR1 MNHNS, CDR2 SASEGT. J gave up 4 bases and V 5 bases, and 3 bases lay outside the gene matches. CDR3 sequence reads: CASSPDRGGNTIYF. In DNA form, the CDR3 reads TGTGCCAGCAGTCCGGACAGGGGAGGAAACACCATATATTTT.

The J gene is TRBJ1-6, the V gene TRBV6-1; D unclear. The CDR3 length is 13 residues. Per germline, CDR1 MNHNS and CDR2 SASEGT. Deletions cut 10 bases from V and 3 bases from J, with 10 bases between. The CDR3 reads CATGAGYNSPLHF. The CDR3 DNA sequence: TGTGCCACCGGAGCAGGCTATAATTCACCCCTCCACTTT.

DNA for the CDR3: TGTGCCAGCAGCTTTCCAGGGCGAGCCTACGAGCAGTACTTC. Its protein is CASSFPGRAYEQYF. The chain is built from TRBV7-9 and TRBJ2-7; D perhaps matches TRBD1 (5 bases). The CDR3 length is 14 residues. V gave up 3 bases and J gave up 2 bases, with 11 bases separating them. Per germline, CDR1 SEHNR and CDR2 FQNEAQ (reference sequence).

As concerns this clone: At one end, the junction sequence differs from germline, possibly due to a read error. This sequence joins TRBV7-7 and TRBJ2-2, with a weak D call TRBD2 (6 bases). The V gene's germline CDR1 is SSHAT and CDR2 FNYEAQ (reference sequence). The CDR3 is 18 residues long. The CDR3 DNA is TGTGCTAGCAGCTCATCCCTCCCGACTAGGACGAACACCGGGGAGCTGTTTTTT. Residues: CASSSSLPTRTNTGELFF.

The gene calls are TRBV6-5 and TRBJ2-3, with a weak D call TRBD2 (6 bases). From germline, CDR1 is MNHEY and CDR2 SVGAGI. The CDR3 sequence is 14 residues long. Trimming took off 5 bases at V and 2 bases at J, with 11 bases between the two ends. CDR3 region: CASSLGGATDTQYF. The CDR3 coding sequence is TGTGCCAGCAGTCTTGGCGGGGCCACAGATACGCAGTATTTT.

CDR3 nucleotides: TGTGCCTGGAGTGGCGGCGGGGCCTATAATTCACCCCTCCACTTT. This sequence encodes CAWSGGGAYNSPLHF. This sequence joins TRBV30 and TRBJ1-6; no reliable D call. The V end was cut by 1 base, the J end by 2 bases, with 9 bases between. The CDR3 contains 15 residues. Germline values: CDR1 GTSNPN, CDR2 SVGIG (reference sequence).

V is TRBV30 and J is TRBJ1-2, with TRBD1 as a possible D gene (6 bases). This CDR3 comprises 12 residues. V was trimmed by 3 bases and J by 9 bases, leaving 14 bases between them. Germline values: CDR1 GTSNPN, CDR2 SVGIG (reference sequence). CDR3 coding DNA: TGTGCCTGGAGCGGGGGGCATCCTCGCTACACCTTC. It encodes CAWSGGHPRYTF.

This clone was picked up one time. This chain links TRBV19 with TRBJ2-7; perhaps D is TRBD1 or TRBD2 (5 bases each). Germline V lookup: CDR1 LNHDA, CDR2 SQIVND (reference sequence). Between the trimmed V and J ends, which lost 5 bases and 10 bases, there was a span of 12 bases. CDR3 length: 11 residues. CDR3 sequence (DNA): TGTGCCAGTAGTTCGACGGGACGTCAGTACTTC. Translation: CASSSTGRQYF.

The V and J genes are TRBV6-5 and TRBJ2-1; the D gene could be TRBD1 or TRBD2 (6 bases each). The germline gives CDR1 MNHEY, CDR2 SVGAGI. The CDR3 has 16 residues. The germline V and J ends were trimmed by 4 bases and 0 bases, with 13 bases remaining between them. CDR3 sequence: CASSLGGLFSYNEQFF. In DNA, the CDR3 is TGTGCCAGCAGTTTGGGGGGCCTATTCTCCTACAATGAGCAGTTCTTC.

The CDR3: CASRGERGDSPLHF. CDR3 DNA sequence: TGTGCCAGCAGGGGGGAGAGGGGGGATTCACCCCTCCACTTT. The chain combines TRBV2 with TRBJ1-6; possible D gene TRBD1, 6 bases. The length of the CDR3 is 14 residues. Germline loops: CDR1 SNHLY, CDR2 FYNNEI. Trimming shortened V by 6 bases and J by 8 bases, and 14 bases separated the two germline ends.

This rearrangement joins TRBV9 to TRBJ1-2; 7 bases are shared with TRBD1. J gave up 6 bases and V 3 bases, and 14 bases lay outside the gene matches. The CDR3 loop spans 16 amino acids. Germline V lookup: CDR1 SGDLS, CDR2 YYNGEE. CDR3 amino acids: CASSDQQGPGLDGYTF. The CDR3 coding sequence is TGTGCCAGCAGCGACCAACAGGGGCCGGGCCTTGATGGCTACACCTTC.

The V gene is TRBV5-8, the J gene TRBJ1-6; D gene ambiguous. Germline V CDR1 and CDR2: SGHTS, YDEGEE. V lost 0 bases and J 6 bases, leaving 19 bases between the germline ends. There are 18 residues in the CDR3. The CDR3, as DNA: TGTGCCAGCAGCTTGGGCCTGTCCGGGGTGAACCCTAATTCACCCCTCCACTTT. It translates to CASSLGLSGVNPNSPLHF. Drawing the rest from reference TRBV5-8 and TRBJ1-6, the complete variable domain is EAGVTQSPTHLIKTRGQQATLRCSPISGHTSVYWYQQALGLGLQFLLWYDEGEERNRGNFPPRFSGRQFPNYSSELNVNALELEDSALYLCASSLGLSGVNPNSPLHFGNGTRLTVT.